The 5 T cell receptor beta chains below were found in one sample sequenced in a study of T cells in localized non-small cell lung cancer. The data were produced by immunoSEQ multiplex PCR, yet TCRdb's version contains in-frame clones alone and is incomplete. The repertoire includes fewer than 45,000 clones, approximately 91% of them detected once, and roughly 2.6% sits in the top ten. The input for sequencing was peripheral blood, taken before any cancer treatment. The receptors were sampled from a female donor older than 55 with stage I squamous cell lung carcinoma.

V usage is TRBV6-1 and J usage is TRBJ2-7; D ambiguous. Between the trimmed V and J ends, which lost 2 bases and 8 bases, there was a span of 10 bases. The CDR3 consists of 12 residues. The germline gives CDR1 MNHNS, CDR2 SASEGT. The CDR3 here is CASSEIAAKQYF. CDR3 DNA: TGTGCCAGCAGTGAAATCGCCGCCAAGCAGTACTTC.

This rearrangement joins TRBV7-3 to TRBJ2-5, with 7 bases identical to TRBD2. V gave up 0 bases and J gave up 10 bases; unmatched junction bases: 2. CDR3 length: 12 residues. Germline-derived CDR1 and CDR2 are SGHTA and FQGTGA. CDR3 protein: CASSLTGRDQYF. DNA of the CDR3: TGTGCCAGCAGCTTAACGGGGAGGGACCAGTACTTC.

CDR3 residues: CASSQAGLAGGMYEQYF. The CDR3 DNA is TGCGCCAGCAGCCAAGCCGGACTAGCGGGAGGGATGTACGAGCAGTACTTC. The chain combines TRBV4-1 with TRBJ2-7; 15 positions agree with TRBD2. Germline CDR1 and CDR2: MGHRA and YSYEKL. This CDR3 has 17 amino acids. V gave up 1 base and J gave up 4 bases; unmatched junction bases: 5.

The gene calls are TRBV29-1 and TRBJ1-2, with a weak D call TRBD1 (5 bases). V lost 4 bases, J lost 6 bases, and 18 bases lay in between. Germline V lookup: CDR1 SQVTM, CDR2 ANQGSEA. The CDR3 extends over 14 amino acids. The CDR3 loop is CSVVPSRVPDGYTF. DNA for the CDR3: TGCAGCGTTGTACCGTCCAGGGTCCCAGATGGCTACACCTTC.

The chain combines TRBV6-5 with TRBJ1-4; D not resolved. The CDR3 runs 14 residues. Trimming pared 6 bases from V and 2 bases from J, leaving 10 bases between. From germline, CDR1 is MNHEY and CDR2 SVGAGI. The CDR3 sequence is CASRSTRTNEKLFF. CDR3 bases: TGTGCCAGCAGATCAACACGGACTAATGAAAAACTGTTTTTT.